This T cell receptor (beta chain) is from a study of blood T cell repertoires in COVID-19. For the study at large: Samples representing acute and convalescent COVID-19 were sourced from the United States, Italy and Spain. In each case, the material was cDNA or gDNA derived from T cells, B-cell-depleted T cells, or PBMCs.

Clones were sequenced by immunoSEQ multiplex PCR, and TCRdb holds only the in-frame ones, with some missing. The data contain about 140,000 clones, roughly 80% of them singletons. Trimming pared 2 bases from V and 3 bases from J, leaving 8 bases between. The length of the CDR3 is 14 residues. Germline V gene lookup returns CDR1 SGHTA and CDR2 FQGNSA. V and J are TRBV7-2 and TRBJ1-3, with TRBD1 as a possible D gene (5 bases). Input material: peripheral blood. The receptor was isolated from a woman older than 75 in a cohort sampled during active or convalescent COVID-19. This CDR3 is CASSLRGFGNTIYF. Written as DNA, the CDR3 is TGTGCCAGCAGCTTAAGGGGATTTGGAAACACCATATATTTT.